Presented here are 20 T cell receptor beta chains from one specimen sequenced in a study of post-analysis software for immune sequencing data. These receptors lack a known antigen. Study-level points and caveats: Four or five TRBV segments, including TRBV5-6, TRBV5-1 and TRBV20-1, were more frequent in patients than controls.

The library was made from cDNA and included unique molecular identifiers. TCRdb re-analysed the PCR reads in MiXCR, keeping a single row per CDR3 protein. The table has about 800,000 distinct CDR3 sequences, 30% seen once. The specimen was blood. The receptors originated from a girl between 10 and 17 years old with multiple sclerosis.

The chain employs TRBV20-1 and TRBJ1-1; D perhaps matches TRBD1 (5 bases). Germline-derived CDR1 and CDR2 are DFQATT and SNEGSKA (reference sequence). This CDR3 contains 14 residues. The ends were cut back, 0 bases at V and 4 bases at J, with 12 bases in the middle. In DNA, the CDR3 is TGCAGTGCTAGAGATGCGTCGAGGGGCACTGAAGCTTTCTTT. Protein: CSARDASRGTEAFF.

The chain uses TRBV5-1 and TRBJ1-1, with a tentative D call TRBD1 (5 bases). Germline values: CDR1 SGHRS, CDR2 YFSETQ. Trimming removed 0 bases at V and 0 bases at J, with 12 bases between. CDR3 length equals 16 residues. CDR3 sequence: CASSLVGGYMNTEAFF. For the CDR3, the DNA is TGCGCCAGCAGCTTGGTCGGGGGATACATGAACACTGAAGCTTTCTTT.

This clonotype was picked up one time. The chain is built from TRBV7-9 and TRBJ2-7; weak D call: TRBD1 (7 bases). Per germline, CDR1 SEHNR and CDR2 FQNEAQ (reference sequence). V was shortened by 4 bases and J by 3 bases, with 16 bases between the two germline ends. The CDR3 runs 15 residues. CDR3 sequence: CASSSGPRGDYEQYF. The CDR3 nucleotides are TGTGCCAGCAGCTCCGGACCCAGGGGGGACTACGAGCAGTACTTC.

The table lists this clonotype with a few counts. This chain joins TRBV4-1 and TRBJ2-1; D possibly uses TRBD1 or TRBD2 (6 bases each). V lost 1 base, J lost 9 bases, and 16 bases lay in between. Looked up from germline, CDR1 is MGHRA and CDR2 is YSYEKL. The CDR3 runs to 15 residues. The CDR3 sequence is CASSQALGGGGEQFF. For the CDR3, the DNA is TGCGCCAGCAGCCAAGCCCTCGGCGGAGGGGGTGAGCAGTTCTTC.

This clonotype came up a few times. V is TRBV20-1 and J is TRBJ1-2, with a possible D match to TRBD1 (5 bases). V was clipped by 6 bases and J by 4 bases, with 21 bases between them. Looked up from germline, CDR1 is DFQATT and CDR2 is SNEGSKA (reference sequence). The CDR3 consists of 15 residues. The CDR3 sequence is CSAYRGQGVLYGYTF. In nucleotides, the CDR3 is TGCAGTGCCTACCGCGGGCAGGGCGTCCTCTATGGCTACACCTTC.

The genes are TRBV20-1 and TRBJ2-7; maybe TRBD2 (5 bases). The J call may be in error: the DNA end matches TRBJ2-5 better. The CDR3 is 13 amino acids. In germline, CDR1 is DFQATT, CDR2 SNEGSKA (reference sequence). CDR3 sequence reads: CSAFYQGGETQYF. Here the CDR3 DNA reads TGCAGTGCATTTTACCAAGGAGGAGAGACCCAGTACTTC.

The genes are TRBV20-1 and TRBJ2-7; D uncertain. This CDR3 contains 11 residues. Germline assignment: CDR1 DFQATT and CDR2 SNEGSKA (reference sequence). Trimming cost V 4 bases and J 3 bases, with 7 bases left between them. In nucleotides, the CDR3 is TGCAGTGCTACAAAAATCTACGAGCAGTACTTC. It codes for CSATKIYEQYF.

Here the CDR3 DNA reads TGTGCCAGCAGCCGGGGGGCAGCGTTAACTAGCACAGATACGCAGTATTTT. Translation gives CASSRGAALTSTDTQYF. The V and J genes are TRBV13 and TRBJ2-3; tentatively, D is TRBD2 (7 bases). Trimming cost V 5 bases and J 0 bases, with 18 bases left between them. CDR3 length: 17 residues. In germline, CDR1 is PRHDT, CDR2 FYEKMQ (reference sequence).

The chain employs TRBV4-3 and TRBJ2-3; no clear D. The CDR3 totals 17 residues. Trimming shortened V by 0 bases and J by 1 base, and 14 bases separated the two germline ends. The germline CDR1 and CDR2 sequences are LGHNA and YSLEER. CDR3 sequence: CASSQDWEKLGTDTQYF. CDR3 coding DNA: TGCGCCAGCAGCCAAGATTGGGAAAAGCTCGGCACAGATACGCAGTATTTT.

This clonotype was observed a handful of times. The rearrangement joins TRBV28 to TRBJ1-2, with D tentatively TRBD1 (5 bases). Between the trimmed V and J ends, which lost 7 bases and 2 bases, there was a span of 8 bases. Germline-derived CDR1 and CDR2 are MDHEN and SYDVKM. The CDR3 has 12 amino acids. CDR3 amino acids: CASTSGNYGYTF. The DNA of the CDR3 is TGTGCCAGCACTTCAGGGAACTATGGCTACACCTTC.

The CDR3 protein is CASSLVLGTGSTDTQYF. DNA for the CDR3: TGTGCCAGCAGCTTAGTATTGGGTACGGGGAGCACAGATACGCAGTATTTT. The chain employs TRBV7-2 and TRBJ2-3; D possibly corresponds to TRBD2 (5 bases). The CDR3 loop spans 17 amino acids. Looked up from germline, CDR1 is SGHTA and CDR2 is FQGNSA. With 1 base removed from V and 0 bases from J, the gap between germline ends came to 14 bases. The variable domain in full, with the rest retrieved from reference TRBV7-2 and TRBJ2-3, is GAGVSQSPSNKVTEKGKDVELRCDPISGHTALYWYRQSLGQGLEFLIYFQGNSAPDKSGLPSDRFSAERTGGSVSTLTIQRTQQEDSAVYLCASSLVLGTGSTDTQYFGPGTRLTVL.

This clonotype was detected only a few times. The chain links TRBV10-3 to TRBJ2-3; D not certain. CDR3 size: 14 residues. Trimming cost V 3 bases and J 2 bases, with 9 bases left between them. The germline CDR1 and CDR2 sequences are ENHRY and SYGVKD. The DNA of the CDR3 is TGTGCCATCAGTGACGACCCTCTCACAGATACGCAGTATTTT. Amino acid sequence: CAISDDPLTDTQYF.

The chain employs TRBV20-1 and TRBJ1-1; D gene ambiguous. The CDR3 extends over 11 amino acids. Germline loops: CDR1 DFQATT, CDR2 SNEGSKA (reference sequence). DNA for the CDR3: TGCAGCGGAGAGATGAACACTGAAGCTTTCTTT. This codes for CSGEMNTEAFF.

The chain links TRBV6-5 to TRBJ2-3; TRBD1 agrees at 8 bases. Germline values: CDR1 MNHEY, CDR2 SVGAGI. V shed 5 bases and J 14 bases; nucleotides not matched to a gene: 18. The CDR3 totals 15 residues. CDR3 sequence reads: CASSPPGQEEEKLYF. As DNA, the CDR3 is TGTGCCAGCAGTCCCCCGGGACAGGAGGAAGAAAAACTGTATTTT.

There are a few counts of this clonotype. The J gene is TRBJ2-1, the V gene TRBV28; possible D gene TRBD1, 5 bases. Trimming pared 3 bases from V and 6 bases from J, leaving 18 bases between. CDR3 length: 16 amino acids. The V gene's germline CDR1 is MDHEN and CDR2 SYDVKM. The CDR3 DNA sequence: TGTGCCAGCAGTTTGGGGCACCTCCCGACACGCAATGAGCAGTTCTTC. Translating it yields CASSLGHLPTRNEQFF. The full variable domain, with the rest looked up from reference TRBV28 and TRBJ2-1, is DVKVTQSSRYLVKRTGEKVFLECVQDMDHENMFWYRQDPGLGLRLIYFSYDVKMKEKGDIPEGYSVSREKKERFSLILESASTNQTSMYLCASSLGHLPTRNEQFFGPGTRLTVL.

The chain employs TRBV6-1 and TRBJ1-2, with D perhaps matching TRBD1 (5 bases). Between the trimmed V and J ends, which lost 3 bases and 4 bases, there was a span of 12 bases. This CDR3 has 14 amino acids. CDR1 MNHNS and CDR2 SASEGT come from the germline V gene. CDR3 region: CASSDLDSFYGYTF. For the CDR3, the DNA is TGTGCCAGCAGTGATTTAGACAGCTTCTATGGCTACACCTTC.

Only a few counts were recorded for this clonotype. The rearrangement uses TRBV5-6 and TRBJ2-4, with D possibly being TRBD1 (6 bases). Trimming cost V 4 bases and J 2 bases, with 16 bases left between them. This CDR3 comprises 16 residues. Germline assignment: CDR1 SGHDT and CDR2 YYEEEE. CDR3 amino acids: CASSPDRDWSKNIQYF. CDR3 DNA sequence: TGTGCCAGCAGCCCGGACAGAGATTGGTCCAAAAACATTCAGTACTTC.

The gene calls are TRBV6-6 and TRBJ2-4; D is possibly TRBD1 (6 bases). V lost 2 bases and J lost 13, with 18 bases in between. CDR3 length: 14 amino acids. Germline CDR1 is MNHNY and CDR2 is SVGAGI (reference sequence). The CDR3 nucleotides are TGTGCCAGCAGTTACACCAGGGGATCCTACAAGCAGTACTTC. Its translation: CASSYTRGSYKQYF.

The sample holds a few counts of this clonotype. This chain uses TRBV5-1 with TRBJ1-1, with D uncertain. The CDR3 is 15 residues long. Germline values: CDR1 SGHRS, CDR2 YFSETQ. With 4 bases removed from V and 0 bases from J, the gap between germline ends came to 13 bases. DNA for the CDR3: TGCGCCAGCAGCCCGACCCCTGTCCTGAACACTGAAGCTTTCTTT. Its protein is CASSPTPVLNTEAFF.

The rearrangement joins TRBV7-2 to TRBJ2-1, with 7 bases identical to TRBD2. The CDR3 spans 14 residues. The V gene end was trimmed by 1 base and the J gene end by 8 bases; junction bases not matched to a gene: 5. CDR1 is SGHTA and CDR2 is FQGNSA in the germline V gene. The DNA of the CDR3 is TGTGCCAGCAGCTTAGATCAGCGGGGTCATGAGCAGTTCTTC. Its protein is CASSLDQRGHEQFF.